The source of this T cell receptor beta chain is a study of breast tumors, draining lymph nodes, adjacent tissues. For this clonotype: The antigen is undetermined.

TCRdb re-derived calls from the multiplex PCR reads in MiXCR, one entry per CDR3 protein. This table holds fewer than 15,000 distinct CDR3 sequences, roughly 60% found once. The study, taken as a whole, reports: Tumor T cell lymph node origin was a supported hypothesis, not proven.

Sample: tumor-adjacent breast tissue. This TCR came from a female donor with breast cancer. Some clones in this sample may be carry-over from other donors' samples.

The CDR3 DNA follows: TGTGCCAGCACAAGAGGGACTTATCAGCCCCAGCATTTT. As protein: CASTRGTYQPQHF. This chain uses TRBV2 with TRBJ1-5; D perhaps matches TRBD1 (5 bases). Trimming removed 7 bases from V and 5 bases from J, with 12 bases in between. The CDR3 is 13 residues long. CDR1 SNHLY and CDR2 FYNNEI come from the germline V gene.